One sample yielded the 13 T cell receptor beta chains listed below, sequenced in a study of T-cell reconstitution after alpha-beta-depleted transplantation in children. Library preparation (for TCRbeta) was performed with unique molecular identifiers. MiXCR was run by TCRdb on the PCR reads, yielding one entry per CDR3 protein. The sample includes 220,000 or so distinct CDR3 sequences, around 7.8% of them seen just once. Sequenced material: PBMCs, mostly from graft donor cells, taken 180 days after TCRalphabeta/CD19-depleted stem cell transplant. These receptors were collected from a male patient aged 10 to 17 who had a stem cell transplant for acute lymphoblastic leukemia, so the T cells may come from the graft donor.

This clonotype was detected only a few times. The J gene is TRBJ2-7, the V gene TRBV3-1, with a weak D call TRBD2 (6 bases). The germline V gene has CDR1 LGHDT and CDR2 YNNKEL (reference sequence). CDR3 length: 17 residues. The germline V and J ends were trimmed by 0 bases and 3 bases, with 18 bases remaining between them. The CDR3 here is CASSQDLEGVVVYEQYF. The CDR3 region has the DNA TGTGCCAGCAGCCAAGATCTGGAGGGAGTAGTTGTCTACGAGCAGTACTTC.

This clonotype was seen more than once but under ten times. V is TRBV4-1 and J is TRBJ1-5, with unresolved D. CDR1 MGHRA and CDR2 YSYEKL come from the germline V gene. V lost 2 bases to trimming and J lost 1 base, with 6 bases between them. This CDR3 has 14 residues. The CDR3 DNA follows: TGCGCCAGCAGCCAATCCTGGAGCAATCAGCCCCAGCATTTT. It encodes CASSQSWSNQPQHF.

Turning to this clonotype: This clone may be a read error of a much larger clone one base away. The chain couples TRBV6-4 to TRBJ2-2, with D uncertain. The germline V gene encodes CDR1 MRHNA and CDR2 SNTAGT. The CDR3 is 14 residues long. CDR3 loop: CAGSVGSFTGELFF. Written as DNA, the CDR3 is TGTGCCGGCAGTGTGGGAAGTTTCACCGGGGAGCTGTTTTTT.

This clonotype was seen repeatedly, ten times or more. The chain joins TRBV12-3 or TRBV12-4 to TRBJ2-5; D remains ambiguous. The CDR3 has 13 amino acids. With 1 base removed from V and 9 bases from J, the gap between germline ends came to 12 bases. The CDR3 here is CASSLDMWVAQYF. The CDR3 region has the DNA TGTGCCAGCAGTTTAGATATGTGGGTGGCCCAGTACTTC.

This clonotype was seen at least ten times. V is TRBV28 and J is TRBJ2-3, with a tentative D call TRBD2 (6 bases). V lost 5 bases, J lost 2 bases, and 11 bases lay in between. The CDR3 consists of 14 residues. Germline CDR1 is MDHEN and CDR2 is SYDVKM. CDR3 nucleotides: TGTGCCAGCAGTACGGGACTCTTCACAGATACGCAGTATTTT. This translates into CASSTGLFTDTQYF.

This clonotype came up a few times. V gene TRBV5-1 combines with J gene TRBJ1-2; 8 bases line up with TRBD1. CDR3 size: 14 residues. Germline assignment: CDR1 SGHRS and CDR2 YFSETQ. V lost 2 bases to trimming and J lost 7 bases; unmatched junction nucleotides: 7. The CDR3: CASSLGQGPLGYTF. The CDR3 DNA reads TGCGCCAGCAGCTTAGGACAGGGTCCCCTTGGCTACACCTTC.

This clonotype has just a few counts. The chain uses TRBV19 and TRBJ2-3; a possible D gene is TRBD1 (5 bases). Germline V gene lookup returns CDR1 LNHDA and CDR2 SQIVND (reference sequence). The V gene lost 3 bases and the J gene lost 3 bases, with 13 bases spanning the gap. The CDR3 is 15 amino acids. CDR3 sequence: CASSMGRRETDTQYF. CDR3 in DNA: TGTGCCAGTAGTATGGGGCGGCGTGAGACAGATACGCAGTATTTT.

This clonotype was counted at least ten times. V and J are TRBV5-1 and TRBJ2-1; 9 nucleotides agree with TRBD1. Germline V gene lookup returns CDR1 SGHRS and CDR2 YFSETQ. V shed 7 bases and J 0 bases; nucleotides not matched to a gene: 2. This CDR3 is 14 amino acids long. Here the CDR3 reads CASGTGTSYNEQFF. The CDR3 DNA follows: TGCGCCAGCGGGACAGGGACCTCCTACAATGAGCAGTTCTTC.

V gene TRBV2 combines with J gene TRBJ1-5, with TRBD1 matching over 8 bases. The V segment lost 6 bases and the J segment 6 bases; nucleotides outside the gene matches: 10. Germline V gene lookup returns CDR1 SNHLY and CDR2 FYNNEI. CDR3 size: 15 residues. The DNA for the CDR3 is TGTGCCAGCAGCTCCGACAGGGGAACAAGTCAGCCCCAGCATTTT. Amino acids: CASSSDRGTSQPQHF.

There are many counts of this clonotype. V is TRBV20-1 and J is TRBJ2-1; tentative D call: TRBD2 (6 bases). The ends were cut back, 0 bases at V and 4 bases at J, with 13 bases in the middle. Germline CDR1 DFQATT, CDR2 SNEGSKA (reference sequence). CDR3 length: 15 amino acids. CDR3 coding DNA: TGCAGTGCTAGAGATCGACTTGGGACTTACAATGAGCAGTTCTTC. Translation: CSARDRLGTYNEQFF.

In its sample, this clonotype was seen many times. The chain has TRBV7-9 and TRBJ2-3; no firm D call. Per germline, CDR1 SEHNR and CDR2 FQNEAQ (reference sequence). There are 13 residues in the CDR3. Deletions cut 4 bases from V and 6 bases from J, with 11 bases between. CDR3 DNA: TGTGCCAGCAGCTCCTTCTTTATTGATACGCAGTATTTT. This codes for CASSSFFIDTQYF. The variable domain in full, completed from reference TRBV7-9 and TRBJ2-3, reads DTGVSQNPRHKITKRGQNVTFRCDPISEHNRLYWYRQTLGQGPEFLTYFQNEAQLEKSRLLSDRFSAERPKGSFSTLEIQRTEQGDSAMYLCASSSFFIDTQYFGPGTRLTVL.

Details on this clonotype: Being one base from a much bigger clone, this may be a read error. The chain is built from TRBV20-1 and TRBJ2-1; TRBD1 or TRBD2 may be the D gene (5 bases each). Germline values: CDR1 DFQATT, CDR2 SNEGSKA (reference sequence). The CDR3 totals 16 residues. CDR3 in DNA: TGCTGTGCTAGGCCCCCCCGGGACCAGATCCGGAATGAGCAGTTCTTC. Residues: CCARPPRDQIRNEQFF.

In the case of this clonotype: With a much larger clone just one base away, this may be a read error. CDR3 sequence: CASSQNTIAANVLTF. The CDR3 region has the DNA TGTGCCAGCAGTCAGAATACTATTGCGGCCAACGTCCTGACTTTC. This chain connects TRBV7-2 to TRBJ2-6; D remains unclear. The V gene lost 6 bases and the J gene lost 6 bases, with 15 bases spanning the gap. Germline assignment: CDR1 SGHTA and CDR2 FQGNSA. CDR3 length: 15 residues.